The text below deals with one TCR beta chain. Its matching antigen is unknown. The repertoire was sequenced with immunoSEQ multiplex PCR; TCRdb's copy has only in-frame clones and lacks some. The repertoire has 200,000 to 250,000 clones, approximately 80% of them found once; the top ten carry roughly an eighth. These data come from a study of cytomegalovirus exposure and HLA in healthy donors. Study findings and constraints: A list of about 160 TCR beta chains associated with cytomegalovirus was given.

This CDR3 comprises 14 residues. V lost 0 bases, J lost 3 bases, and 9 bases lay in between. Germline V gene lookup returns CDR1 MNHEY and CDR2 SVGAGI. The TCR originated in a woman in her 30s in good health and CMV-seropositive. The rearrangement links TRBV6-5 to TRBJ2-7; D is possibly TRBD1 (5 bases). The source material was PBMCs. In DNA, the CDR3 is TGTGCCAGCAGTTACTCGAGGACAAACTACGAGCAGTACTTC. Amino acid sequence: CASSYSRTNYEQYF.